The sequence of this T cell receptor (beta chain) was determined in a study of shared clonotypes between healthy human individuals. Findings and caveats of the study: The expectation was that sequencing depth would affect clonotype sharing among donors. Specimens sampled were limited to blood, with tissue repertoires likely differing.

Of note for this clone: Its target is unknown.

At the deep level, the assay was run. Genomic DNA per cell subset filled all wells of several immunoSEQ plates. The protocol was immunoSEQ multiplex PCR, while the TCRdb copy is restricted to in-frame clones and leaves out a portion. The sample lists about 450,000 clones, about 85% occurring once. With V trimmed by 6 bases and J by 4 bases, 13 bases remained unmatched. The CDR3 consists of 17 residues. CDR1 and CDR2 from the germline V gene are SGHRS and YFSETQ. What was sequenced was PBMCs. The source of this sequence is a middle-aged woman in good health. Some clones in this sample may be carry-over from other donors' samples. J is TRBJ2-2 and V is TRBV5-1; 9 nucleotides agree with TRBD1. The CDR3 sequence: CASTRNQQGAGTGELFF. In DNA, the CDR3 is TGCGCCAGCACTCGAAACCAACAGGGGGCGGGCACCGGGGAGCTGTTTTTT. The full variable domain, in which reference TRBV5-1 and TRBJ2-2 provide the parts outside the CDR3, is KAGVTQTPRYLIKTRGQQVTLSCSPISGHRSVSWYQQTPGQGLQFLFEYFSETQRNKGNFPGRFSGRQFSNSRSEMNVSTLELGDSALYLCASTRNQQGAGTGELFFGEGSRLTVL.